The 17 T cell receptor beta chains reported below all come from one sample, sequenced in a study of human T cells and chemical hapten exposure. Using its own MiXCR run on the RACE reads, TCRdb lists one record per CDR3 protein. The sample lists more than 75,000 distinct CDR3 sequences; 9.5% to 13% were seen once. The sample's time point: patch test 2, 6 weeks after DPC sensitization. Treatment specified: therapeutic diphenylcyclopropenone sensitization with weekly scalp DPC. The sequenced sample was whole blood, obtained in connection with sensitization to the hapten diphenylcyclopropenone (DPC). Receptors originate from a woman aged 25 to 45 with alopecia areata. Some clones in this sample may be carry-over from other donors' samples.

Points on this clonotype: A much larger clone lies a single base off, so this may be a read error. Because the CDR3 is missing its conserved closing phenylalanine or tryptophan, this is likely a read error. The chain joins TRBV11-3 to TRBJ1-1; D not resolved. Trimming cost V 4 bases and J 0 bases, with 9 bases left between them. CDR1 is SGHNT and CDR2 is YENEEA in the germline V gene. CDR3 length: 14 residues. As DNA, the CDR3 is TGTGCCAGCAGCTCAGGACCTTTGAACACTGAAGCTTTCTTA. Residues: CASSSGPLNTEAFL.

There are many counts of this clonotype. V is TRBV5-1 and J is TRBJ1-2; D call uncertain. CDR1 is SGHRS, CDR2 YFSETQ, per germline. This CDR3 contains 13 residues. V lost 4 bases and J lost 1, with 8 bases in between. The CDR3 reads CASSTNSNYGYTF. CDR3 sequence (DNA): TGCGCCAGCAGCACAAATAGTAACTATGGCTACACCTTC.

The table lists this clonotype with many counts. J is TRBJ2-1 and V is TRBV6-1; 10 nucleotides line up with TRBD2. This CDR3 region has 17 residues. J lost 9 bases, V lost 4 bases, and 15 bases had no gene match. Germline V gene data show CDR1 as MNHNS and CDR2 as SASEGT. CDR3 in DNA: TGTGCCAGCAGTGTTGGACTAGCGGATTCCACAGGGGGTGAGCAGTTCTTC. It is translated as CASSVGLADSTGGEQFF.

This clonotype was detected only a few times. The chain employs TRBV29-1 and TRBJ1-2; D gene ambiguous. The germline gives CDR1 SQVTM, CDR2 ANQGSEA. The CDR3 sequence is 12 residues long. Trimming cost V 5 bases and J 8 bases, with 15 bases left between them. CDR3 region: CSVTRLGMGYTF. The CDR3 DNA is TGCAGCGTTACCCGGCTGGGGATGGGCTACACCTTC. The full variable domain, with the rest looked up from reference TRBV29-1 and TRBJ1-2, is SAVISQKPSRDICQRGTSLTIQCQVDSQVTMMFWYRQQPGQSLTLIATANQGSEATYESGFVIDKFPISRPNLTFSTLTVSNMSPEDSSIYLCSVTRLGMGYTFGSGTRLTVV.

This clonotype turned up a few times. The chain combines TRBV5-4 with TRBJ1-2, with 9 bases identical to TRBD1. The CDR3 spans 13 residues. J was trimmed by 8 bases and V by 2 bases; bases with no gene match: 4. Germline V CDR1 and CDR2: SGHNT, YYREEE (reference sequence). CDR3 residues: CASSLGTGRGYTF. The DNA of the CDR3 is TGTGCCAGCAGCTTAGGGACAGGGCGCGGCTACACCTTC.

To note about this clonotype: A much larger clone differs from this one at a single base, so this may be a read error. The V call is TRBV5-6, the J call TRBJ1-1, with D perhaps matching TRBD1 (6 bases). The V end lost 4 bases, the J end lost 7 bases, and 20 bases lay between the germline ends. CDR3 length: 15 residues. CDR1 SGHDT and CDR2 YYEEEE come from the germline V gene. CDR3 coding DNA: TGTGCCAGCAGCCTAAAACAGGGTGTAAGCAATGAAGCTTTCTTT. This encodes CASSLKQGVSNEAFF.

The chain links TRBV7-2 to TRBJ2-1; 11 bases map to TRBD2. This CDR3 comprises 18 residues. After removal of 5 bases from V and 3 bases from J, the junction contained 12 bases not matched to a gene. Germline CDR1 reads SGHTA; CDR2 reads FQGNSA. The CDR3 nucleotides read TGTGCCAGCAGCCCTATCCCCCTTACTAGCGGGGGCTACAATGAGCAGTTCTTC. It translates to CASSPIPLTSGGYNEQFF.

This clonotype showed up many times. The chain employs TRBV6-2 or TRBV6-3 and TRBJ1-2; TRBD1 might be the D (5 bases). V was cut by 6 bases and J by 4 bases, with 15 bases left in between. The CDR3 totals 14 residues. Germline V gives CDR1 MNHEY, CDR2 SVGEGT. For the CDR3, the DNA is TGTGCCAGCAGGAGGGACGGAGGCGCCTATGGCTACACCTTC. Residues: CASRRDGGAYGYTF.

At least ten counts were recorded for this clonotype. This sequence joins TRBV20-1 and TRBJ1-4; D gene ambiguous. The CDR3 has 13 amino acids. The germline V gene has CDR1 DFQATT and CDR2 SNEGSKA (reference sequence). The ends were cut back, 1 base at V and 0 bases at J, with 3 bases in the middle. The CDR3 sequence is CSARAATNEKLFF. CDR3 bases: TGCAGTGCTAGAGCTGCAACTAATGAAAAACTGTTTTTT.

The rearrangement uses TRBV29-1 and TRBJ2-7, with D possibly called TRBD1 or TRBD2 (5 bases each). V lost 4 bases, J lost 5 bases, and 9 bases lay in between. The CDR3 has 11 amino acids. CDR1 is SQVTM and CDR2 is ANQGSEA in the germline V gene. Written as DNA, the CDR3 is TGCAGCGTTGTCGGGGCGGACGAGCAGTACTTC. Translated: CSVVGADEQYF.

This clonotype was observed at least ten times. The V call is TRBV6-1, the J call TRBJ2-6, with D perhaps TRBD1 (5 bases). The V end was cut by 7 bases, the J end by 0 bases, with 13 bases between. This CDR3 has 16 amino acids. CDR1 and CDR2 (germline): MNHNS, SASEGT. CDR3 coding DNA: TGTGCCAGCACTCGGCAGGGCCTCTCTGGGGCCAACGTCCTGACTTTC. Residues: CASTRQGLSGANVLTF.

Here the CDR3 DNA reads TGTGCCAGCAGCCAGAAATTAGGAGCTTGGGATTCACCCCTCCACTTT. Protein: CASSQKLGAWDSPLHF. V and J are TRBV14 and TRBJ1-6, with D hard to call. The germline V and J ends were trimmed by 3 bases and 8 bases, with 17 bases remaining between them. This CDR3 has 16 residues. CDR1 and CDR2 from the germline V gene are SGHDN and FVKESK.

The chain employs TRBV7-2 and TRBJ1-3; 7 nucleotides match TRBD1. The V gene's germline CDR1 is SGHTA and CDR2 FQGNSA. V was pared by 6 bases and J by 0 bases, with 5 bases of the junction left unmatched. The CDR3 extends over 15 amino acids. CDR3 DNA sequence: TGTGCCAGCAGGACAACAGGGGTCTCTGGAAACACCATATATTTT. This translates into CASRTTGVSGNTIYF.

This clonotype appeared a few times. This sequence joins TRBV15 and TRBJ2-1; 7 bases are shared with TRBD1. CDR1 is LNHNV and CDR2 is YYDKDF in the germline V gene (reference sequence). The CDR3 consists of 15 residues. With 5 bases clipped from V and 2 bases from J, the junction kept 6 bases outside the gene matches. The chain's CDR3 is CATSQDRVTYNEQFF. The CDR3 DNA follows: TGTGCCACCAGCCAAGACAGGGTTACCTACAATGAGCAGTTCTTC. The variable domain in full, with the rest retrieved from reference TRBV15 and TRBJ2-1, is DAMVIQNPRYQVTQFGKPVTLSCSQTLNHNVMYWYQQKSSQAPKLLFHYYDKDFNNEADTPDNFQSRRPNTSFCFLDIRSPGLGDTAMYLCATSQDRVTYNEQFFGPGTRLTVL.

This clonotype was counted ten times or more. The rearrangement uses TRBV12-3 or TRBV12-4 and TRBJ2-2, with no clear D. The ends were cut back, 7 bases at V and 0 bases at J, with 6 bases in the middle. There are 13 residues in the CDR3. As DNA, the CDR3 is TGTGCCAGCACCCTAACGAACACCGGGGAGCTGTTTTTT. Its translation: CASTLTNTGELFF.

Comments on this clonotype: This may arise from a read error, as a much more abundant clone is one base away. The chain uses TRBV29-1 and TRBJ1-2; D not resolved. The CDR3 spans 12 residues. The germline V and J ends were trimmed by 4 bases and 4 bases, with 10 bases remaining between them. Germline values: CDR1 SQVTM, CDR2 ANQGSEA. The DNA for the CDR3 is TGCAGCGTTGGCGGGAGAGGCTATGGCTACACCTTC. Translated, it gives CSVGGRGYGYTF.

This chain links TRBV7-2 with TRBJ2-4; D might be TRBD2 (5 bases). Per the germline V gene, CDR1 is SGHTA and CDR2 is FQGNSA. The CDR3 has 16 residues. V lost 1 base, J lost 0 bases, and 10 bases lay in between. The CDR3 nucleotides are TGTGCCAGCAGCTTAGTCGGGGATCTAGCCAAAAACATTCAGTACTTC. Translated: CASSLVGDLAKNIQYF.